The T cell receptor beta chain under discussion was sequenced for a study of T-cell memory formation after mild COVID-19. Overall study results and limits: There were some responding clones in pre-infection memory, which suggested that cross-reactive memory had joined.

TCRdb called the 5' RACE reads again in MiXCR, with one record for every CDR3 protein. The table shows 150,000 to 200,000 distinct CDR3 sequences, with roughly 10% occurring only once. This clonotype was observed a handful of times. Its specificity is not known. This sequence was found in a man aged 18-30 years who had mild COVID-19 (a few samples of this study predate the infection). Cell type and time point are not known. Sample: PBMCs or a T cell subset sorted from them (not recorded which).

The CDR3 nucleotides read TGTGCCAGCAGCTCCCGACAGGGGCTCGGTGAAGCTTTCTTT. Amino acid sequence: CASSSRQGLGEAFF. The V call is TRBV7-6, the J call TRBJ1-1; 8 bases are shared with TRBD1. The CDR3 consists of 14 residues. CDR1 and CDR2 (germline): SGHVS, FNYEAQ. The junction had 8 bases not matched to a gene; V was cut back by 4 bases and J by 7 bases.